This T cell receptor (beta chain) was identified during a study of cytomegalovirus exposure and HLA in healthy donors. General study findings and limits: As a later analysis showed, a missense DCLRE1C variant was linked to trimming of TCR beta V- and J-genes. DRB1 showed the most TCR associations and HLA-C the fewest in a later analysis, as rates varied by HLA locus. The authors later found HLA-associated TCR beta chains more clonally expanded than equally common others. Indistinguishable V segments, including TRBV6-2 and TRBV6-3, were excluded.

A multiplex PCR was run with 60 Vbeta primers and 13 Jbeta primers. The assay was immunoSEQ multiplex PCR, and TCRdb's table has in-frame clones only and misses some. The sample has 150,000 to 200,000 clones, around 68% seen once. This clone was observed a few times. The antigen is unknown. This CDR3 has 15 amino acids. CDR1 and CDR2 (germline): GTSNPN, SVGIG (reference sequence). V lost 4 bases and J lost 2, with 17 bases in between. This clonotype originated in a man aged 40-49 years in good health and CMV-seronegative. Material: PBMCs. The chain couples TRBV30 to TRBJ1-1, with D possibly being TRBD1 (5 bases). CDR3 sequence: CAWIRGPFLNTEAFF. In nucleotides, the CDR3 is TGTGCCTGGATTAGGGGCCCTTTCCTAAACACTGAAGCTTTCTTT.